Here is one T cell receptor beta chain with its context. These data are taken from a study of blood T cells in healthy people across ages. A second roughly 6 to 11 cycle PCR used barcoded and J-beta primers. Via MiXCR, TCRdb re-called the 5' RACE reads, giving one row per CDR3 protein. Counted here are 580,000 or so distinct CDR3 sequences, 40% to 50% occurring once; the ten biggest clones make up 20% to 25%. Germline loops: CDR1 MNHEY, CDR2 SVGAGI. The V gene end was trimmed by 4 bases and the J gene end by 5 bases; junction bases not matched to a gene: 8. This CDR3 has 16 amino acids. J is TRBJ2-3 and V is TRBV6-5, with 11 bases lining up with TRBD1. Material: blood. The sequence came from an elderly man in good health. The CDR3 region is CASSSLWTGGIDTQYF. As DNA, the CDR3 is TGTGCCAGCAGTTCCCTTTGGACAGGGGGCATAGATACGCAGTATTTT.